The source of this T cell receptor beta chain is a study of shared clonotypes between healthy human individuals. The study, taken as a whole, reports: Several donors showed sharing of approximately 5% of naive CD4 clonotypes.

Comment on this clone: The antigen is unknown. Other DNA sequences of this sample code for an identical CDR3.

Clones were read by immunoSEQ multiplex PCR, and TCRdb kept only the in-frame ones, dropping some. The profile covers about 710,000 clones, with 73% appearing a single time and around 1.8% taken by the ten largest. V shed 0 bases and J shed 5 bases, with 11 bases lying between them. The germline CDR1 and CDR2 sequences are SGHRS and YFSETQ. The CDR3 runs to 14 residues. Sequenced sample: memory CD4+ T cells sorted from blood. Indicated subset: CD45RA-negative fraction. The source is a woman aged 25 to 45 in good health. The chain employs TRBV5-1 and TRBJ2-5; perhaps D is TRBD1 or TRBD2 (5 bases each). This CDR3 is CASSLERGGETQYF. The CDR3 coding sequence is TGCGCCAGCAGCTTGGAACGTGGGGGTGAGACCCAGTACTTC.